This T cell receptor beta chain was profiled in a study of T cell repertoires in cytomegalovirus infection. Study overall: Through public TCR beta signatures, both CMV infection and matching HLA type were indicated. Whole-study results and caveats: Cumulative frequency of public TCR beta families picked out carriers of CMV plus the relevant HLA. Dominating the ex vivo response were HLA-C-restricted CMV-specific TCR beta clonotypes.

In its sample, this clonotype was seen many times. Its antigen remains unidentified. One entry per CDR3 protein, called by TCRdb with MiXCR from the reads. The table has approximately 240,000 distinct CDR3 sequences, around an eighth seen once. The sample was PBMCs. The receptor was isolated from a human donor in good health (CMV status not recorded). Some clones in this sample may be carry-over from other donors' samples.

CDR3 region: CASRITGNTEAFF. CDR3 sequence (DNA): TGCGCCAGCAGGATCACAGGCAACACTGAAGCTTTCTTT. The chain recombines TRBV5-1 with TRBJ1-1; a possible D gene is TRBD1 (5 bases). Trimming cost V 5 bases and J 2 bases, with 10 bases left between them. This CDR3 comprises 13 residues. Germline V gene data show CDR1 as SGHRS and CDR2 as YFSETQ.